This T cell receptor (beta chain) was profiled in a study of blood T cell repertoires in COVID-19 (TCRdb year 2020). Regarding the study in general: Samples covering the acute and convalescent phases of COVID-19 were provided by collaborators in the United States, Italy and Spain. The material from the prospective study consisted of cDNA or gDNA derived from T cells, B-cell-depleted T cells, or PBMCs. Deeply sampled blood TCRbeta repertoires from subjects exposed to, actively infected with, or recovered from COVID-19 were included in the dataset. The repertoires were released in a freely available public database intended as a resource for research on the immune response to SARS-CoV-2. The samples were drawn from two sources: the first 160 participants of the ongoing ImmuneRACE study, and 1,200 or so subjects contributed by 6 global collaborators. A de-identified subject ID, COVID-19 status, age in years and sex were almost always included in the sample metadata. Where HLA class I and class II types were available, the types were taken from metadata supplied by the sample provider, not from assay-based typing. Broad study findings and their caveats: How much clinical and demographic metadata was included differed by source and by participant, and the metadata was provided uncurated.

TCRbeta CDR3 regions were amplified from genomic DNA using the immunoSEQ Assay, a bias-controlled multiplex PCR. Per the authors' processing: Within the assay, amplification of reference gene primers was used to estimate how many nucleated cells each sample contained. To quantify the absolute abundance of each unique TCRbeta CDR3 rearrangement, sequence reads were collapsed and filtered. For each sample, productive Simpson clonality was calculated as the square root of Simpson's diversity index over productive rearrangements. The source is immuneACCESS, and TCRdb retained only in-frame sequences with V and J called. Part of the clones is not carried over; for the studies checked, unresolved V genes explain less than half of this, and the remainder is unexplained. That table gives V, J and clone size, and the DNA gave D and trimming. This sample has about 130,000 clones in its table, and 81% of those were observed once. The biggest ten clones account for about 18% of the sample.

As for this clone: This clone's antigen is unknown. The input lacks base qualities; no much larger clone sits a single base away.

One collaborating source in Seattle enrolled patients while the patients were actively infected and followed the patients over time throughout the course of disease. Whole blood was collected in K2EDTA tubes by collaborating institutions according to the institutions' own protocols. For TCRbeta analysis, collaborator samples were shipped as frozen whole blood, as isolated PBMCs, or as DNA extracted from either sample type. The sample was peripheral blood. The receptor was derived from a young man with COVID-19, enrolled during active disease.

CDR3 loop: CASSLALTGKQGYTF. In nucleotides, the sequence is TGTGCCAGCAGCTTAGCGCTGACAGGGAAGCAGGGCTACACCTTC. Recombination joined TRBV7-2 with TRBJ1-2; the junction holds 7 bases that match TRBD1. The germline V gene sets CDR1 to SGHTA and CDR2 to FQGNSA. V trim: 0 bases; J trim: 8 bases; unmatched bases: 9. The CDR3, cysteine through phenylalanine, is 15 amino acids long. This entry keeps only the CDR3 DNA: 45 bases, framed from base 1.